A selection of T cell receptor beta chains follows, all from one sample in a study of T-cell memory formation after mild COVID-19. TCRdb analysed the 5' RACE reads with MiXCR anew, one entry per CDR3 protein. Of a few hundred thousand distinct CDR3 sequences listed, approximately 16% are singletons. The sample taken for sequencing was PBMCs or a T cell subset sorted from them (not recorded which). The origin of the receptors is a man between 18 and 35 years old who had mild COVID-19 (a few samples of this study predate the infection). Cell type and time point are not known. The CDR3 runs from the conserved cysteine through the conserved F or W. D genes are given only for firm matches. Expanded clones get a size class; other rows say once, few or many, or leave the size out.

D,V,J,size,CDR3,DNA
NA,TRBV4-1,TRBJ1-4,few,CASSQGGGLGEKLFF,TGCGCCAGCAGCCAAGGCGGGGGATTAGGGGAAAAACTGTTTTTT
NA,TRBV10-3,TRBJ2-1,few,CAISDQPWYEQFF,TGTGCCATCAGTGACCAGCCCTGGTATGAGCAGTTCTTC
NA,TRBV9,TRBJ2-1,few,CASSVGPGDEQFF,TGTGCCAGCAGCGTAGGCCCGGGAGATGAGCAGTTCTTC
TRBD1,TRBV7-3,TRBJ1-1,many,CASSSYRGTEAFF,TGTGCCAGCAGCTCGTACAGGGGTACTGAAGCTTTCTTT
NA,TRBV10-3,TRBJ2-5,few,CAISESTGSRETQYF,TGTGCCATCAGTGAGTCGACGGGCTCTCGAGAGACCCAGTACTTC
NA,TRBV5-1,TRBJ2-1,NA,CASSLEQQLHNEQFF,TGCGCCAGCAGCTTGGAGCAGCAGCTTCACAATGAGCAGTTCTTC
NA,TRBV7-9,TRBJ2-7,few,CASQGGPYEQYF,TGTGCCAGCCAAGGTGGCCCCTACGAGCAGTACTTC
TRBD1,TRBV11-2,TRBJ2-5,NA,CASSLGGTGGEETQYF,TGTGCCAGCAGCTTAGGAGGGACAGGCGGCGAAGAGACCCAGTACTTC
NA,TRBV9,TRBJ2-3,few,CASSVAGTDTQYF,TGTGCCAGCAGCGTAGCTGGGACAGATACGCAGTATTTT
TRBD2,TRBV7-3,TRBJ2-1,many,CASSLGGDEQFF,TGTGCCAGCAGCTTAGGGGGGGATGAGCAGTTCTTC
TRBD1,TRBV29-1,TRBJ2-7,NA,CSVERSGQGDEQYF,TGCAGCGTTGAAAGGTCGGGACAGGGCGACGAGCAGTACTTC
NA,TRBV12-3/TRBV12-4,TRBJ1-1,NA,CASSSNRDTEAFF,TGTGCCAGCAGTTCAAACAGGGACACTGAAGCTTTCTTT
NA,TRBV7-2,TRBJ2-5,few,CASSGQGPQETQYF,TGTGCCAGCAGTGGTCAGGGGCCCCAAGAGACCCAGTACTTC